Presented here are 30 T cell receptor beta chains from one specimen sequenced in a study of technical replicates of blood from a handful of donors. Sequenced by immunoSEQ multiplex PCR; TCRdb stores in-frame clones only, minus some. The sample lists 95,000 to 100,000 clones; approximately 96% were seen once. Sequencing input: T cells isolated from PBMCs. The receptors shown here come from a human donor in good health.

The chain employs TRBV4-1 and TRBJ2-1, with D hard to call. The CDR3 has 17 residues. Germline CDR1 and CDR2: MGHRA and YSYEKL. Trimming removed 0 bases at V and 3 bases at J, with 15 bases between. The CDR3 spells CASSQDPAASDYNEQFF. In DNA, the CDR3 is TGCGCCAGCAGCCAAGATCCGGCGGCTAGTGACTACAATGAGCAGTTCTTC.

This chain links TRBV5-1 with TRBJ1-6; 10 positions agree with TRBD1. Germline CDR1 and CDR2: SGHRS and YFSETQ. CDR3 length equals 14 residues. Losses at the gene ends were 4 bases for V and 9 bases for J; bases not matched to a gene: 4. The CDR3 protein is CASSPDRGVSPLHF. The CDR3, as DNA: TGCGCCAGCAGCCCGGACAGGGGGGTTTCACCCCTCCACTTT. The full variable domain, completed using reference TRBV5-1 and TRBJ1-6, is KAGVTQTPRYLIKTRGQQVTLSCSPISGHRSVSWYQQTPGQGLQFLFEYFSETQRNKGNFPGRFSGRQFSNSRSEMNVSTLELGDSALYLCASSPDRGVSPLHFGNGTRLTVT.

The rearrangement links TRBV18 to TRBJ1-5; D might be TRBD1 (5 bases). The CDR3 is 19 residues long. Between the trimmed V and J ends, which lost 1 base and 2 bases, there was a span of 21 bases. Germline assignment: CDR1 KGHSH and CDR2 LQKENI. The CDR3 bases are TGTGCCAGCTCACCACGCCGGGGCCAGGGACTCGAGGGCAATCAGCCCCAGCATTTT. Translation: CASSPRRGQGLEGNQPQHF. The full variable domain, rest sourced from reference TRBV18 and TRBJ1-5, is NAGVMQNPRHLVRRRGQEARLRCSPMKGHSHVYWYRQLPEEGLKFMVYLQKENIIDESGMPKERFSAEFPKEGPSILRIQQVVRGDSAAYFCASSPRRGQGLEGNQPQHFGDGTRLSIL.

J is TRBJ2-7 and V is TRBV4-1; 9 nucleotides line up with TRBD2. From germline, CDR1 is MGHRA and CDR2 YSYEKL. The trim removed 1 base at V and 1 base at J, leaving 17 bases unmatched. The CDR3 consists of 20 residues. The CDR3 DNA follows: TGCGCCAGCAGCCAAGCCTACTCGGCGGGAGGGCCCTCGAGTTCCTACGAGCAGTACTTC. Its translation is CASSQAYSAGGPSSSYEQYF.

Remarks on this clone: A junction boundary mismatches the germline segment, possibly from a read error. The chain has TRBV19 and TRBJ1-5; a possible D gene is TRBD1 (5 bases). In germline, CDR1 is LNHDA, CDR2 SQIVND (reference sequence). The CDR3 has 12 amino acids. The CDR3, as DNA: TGTGCAAGTAAAGGGGGCAATCAGCCCCAGCATTTT. It is translated as CASKGGNQPQHF.

V and J are TRBV4-1 and TRBJ2-1; unclear D gene. Germline V CDR1 and CDR2: MGHRA, YSYEKL. The CDR3 extends over 14 amino acids. The V end was cut by 0 bases, the J end by 7 bases, with 10 bases between. The CDR3 reads CASSQENSRNEQFF. The DNA of the CDR3 is TGCGCCAGCAGCCAAGAGAACAGTCGAAATGAGCAGTTCTTC.

V usage is TRBV27 and J usage is TRBJ1-1, with D perhaps matching TRBD1 (5 bases). The CDR3 length is 12 residues. V shed 2 bases and J shed 11 bases, with 12 bases lying between them. The germline V gene encodes CDR1 MNHEY and CDR2 SMNVEV (reference sequence). The CDR3 nucleotides are TGTGCCAGCAGTTTAAATGGGGGGTTCGCTTTCTTT. Protein sequence: CASSLNGGFAFF.

This rearrangement joins TRBV28 to TRBJ2-5; D not resolved. Germline assignment: CDR1 MDHEN and CDR2 SYDVKM. With 3 bases removed from V and 2 bases from J, the gap between germline ends came to 4 bases. The CDR3 sequence is 12 residues long. CDR3 bases: TGTGCCAGCAGTTTGCAGCAAGAGACCCAGTACTTC. Protein sequence: CASSLQQETQYF.

The J gene is TRBJ2-5, the V gene TRBV4-1; D ambiguous. The CDR3 sequence is 15 residues long. The V and J ends lost 0 bases and 5 bases respectively, with 13 bases between them. Per the germline V gene, CDR1 is MGHRA and CDR2 is YSYEKL. The chain's CDR3 is CASSQEPRSGETQYF. As DNA, the CDR3 is TGCGCCAGCAGCCAAGAACCCCGGAGTGGGGAGACCCAGTACTTC.

The J gene is TRBJ2-5, the V gene TRBV5-1; D gene unclear. Germline CDR1 is SGHRS and CDR2 is YFSETQ. The CDR3 runs to 15 residues. The V and J ends lost 4 bases and 5 bases respectively, with 18 bases between them. DNA for the CDR3: TGCGCCAGCAGCCAAAACCCTAGTGGTATGGAGACCCAGTACTTC. Its translation is CASSQNPSGMETQYF. The complete variable domain, with remaining parts taken from reference TRBV5-1 and TRBJ2-5, reads KAGVTQTPRYLIKTRGQQVTLSCSPISGHRSVSWYQQTPGQGLQFLFEYFSETQRNKGNFPGRFSGRQFSNSRSEMNVSTLELGDSALYLCASSQNPSGMETQYFGPGTRLLVL.

The V gene is TRBV10-2, the J gene TRBJ2-7, with TRBD1 as a possible D gene (6 bases). Germline CDR1 and CDR2: WSHSY and SAAADI. Trimming shortened V by 4 bases and J by 1 base, and 11 bases separated the two germline ends. The CDR3 is 14 residues long. This chain's CDR3 is CASSGVQGSYEQYF. The CDR3 coding sequence is TGCGCCAGCAGTGGGGTCCAGGGGTCCTACGAGCAGTACTTC.

The J gene is TRBJ2-1, the V gene TRBV6-4, with 14 bases aligning to TRBD2. The germline V gene has CDR1 MRHNA and CDR2 SNTAGT. After removal of 4 bases from V and 8 bases from J, the junction contained 7 bases not matched to a gene. The CDR3 is made up of 16 amino acids. The CDR3 region is CASSVEGTSGSYEQFF. CDR3 bases: TGTGCCAGCAGTGTCGAAGGGACTAGCGGGAGCTATGAGCAGTTCTTC.

This chain joins TRBV6-1 and TRBJ2-2; TRBD1 matches at 7 bases. Germline values: CDR1 MNHNS, CDR2 SASEGT. The V segment lost 8 bases and the J segment 7 bases; nucleotides outside the gene matches: 13. The CDR3 covers 15 residues. The CDR3 is CASPKTTGNLGELFF. The DNA of the CDR3 is TGTGCCAGCCCCAAAACGACAGGGAACCTCGGGGAGCTGTTTTTT.

The chain has TRBV19 and TRBJ1-1; D gene uncertain. Germline V lookup: CDR1 LNHDA, CDR2 SQIVND (reference sequence). V was shortened by 5 bases and J by 3 bases, with 4 bases between the two germline ends. CDR3 length: 11 amino acids. The CDR3 DNA is TGTGCCAGTAGTCCGGACACTGAAGCTTTCTTT. Protein product: CASSPDTEAFF.

The gene calls are TRBV30 and TRBJ1-2, with no clear D. The CDR3 has 18 residues. V lost 4 bases and J lost 2, with 26 bases in between. Germline CDR1 GTSNPN, CDR2 SVGIG (reference sequence). CDR3 amino acids: CAWIPQAPSREENYGYTF. CDR3 coding DNA: TGTGCCTGGATCCCCCAAGCGCCAAGCCGGGAAGAAAACTATGGCTACACCTTC.

The CDR3 nucleotides read TGTGCCAGCAGCCAGGGAACTAGCGGGAGGGCTACGAAGTTCTTC. It is translated as CASSQGTSGRATKFF. This chain links TRBV14 with TRBJ2-1; 13 bases match TRBD2. The V and J ends lost 3 bases and 14 bases, in that order; junction bases with no gene match: 10. In germline, CDR1 is SGHDN, CDR2 FVKESK. The CDR3 consists of 15 residues.

This chain links TRBV5-4 with TRBJ2-3; D is unclear. V gave up 2 bases and J gave up 4 bases, with 14 bases separating them. CDR1 is SGHNT and CDR2 is YYREEE in the germline V gene (reference sequence). The CDR3 contains 15 residues. CDR3 coding DNA: TGTGCCAGCAGCTTCAATACAGCTGGATCAGATACGCAGTATTTT. Translating it yields CASSFNTAGSDTQYF.

The chain employs TRBV15 and TRBJ2-7; 9 positions agree with TRBD1. The CDR3 runs 16 residues. Looked up from germline, CDR1 is LNHNV and CDR2 is YYDKDF (reference sequence). With V trimmed by 0 bases and J by 2 bases, 5 bases remained unmatched. This CDR3 reads CATSREGGQGTYEQYF. CDR3 in DNA: TGTGCCACCAGCAGAGAGGGGGGACAGGGAACCTACGAGCAGTACTTC.

The chain links TRBV11-3 to TRBJ2-3; the match to TRBD2 covers 9 bases. V lost 3 bases to trimming and J lost 4 bases; unmatched junction nucleotides: 2. The CDR3 spans 14 residues. Germline V gene lookup returns CDR1 SGHNT and CDR2 YENEEA. The CDR3 DNA reads TGTGCCAGCAGCTTGGGACTAGCACCAGATACGCAGTATTTT. It encodes CASSLGLAPDTQYF.

The V and J genes are TRBV2 and TRBJ2-1; 7 bases line up with TRBD2. Germline CDR1 SNHLY, CDR2 FYNNEI. The CDR3 has 12 residues. Trimming cost V 1 base and J 9 bases; bases outside gene matches: 0. CDR3 sequence: CASSEGGGEQFF. CDR3 nucleotide sequence: TGTGCCAGCAGTGAAGGGGGGGGTGAGCAGTTCTTC.

V usage is TRBV6-4 and J usage is TRBJ1-2; 7 bases line up with TRBD1. Germline V gene lookup returns CDR1 MRHNA and CDR2 SNTAGT. The CDR3 is 13 amino acids. V dropped 6 bases and J dropped 3; count of bases not matched to a gene: 4. CDR3 in DNA: TGTGCCAGCAGCAGAACAGGGGACTATGGCTACACCTTC. Protein sequence: CASSRTGDYGYTF.

The chain combines TRBV5-1 with TRBJ2-5; D remains ambiguous. The V end was cut by 1 base, the J end by 5 bases, with 12 bases between. CDR1 is SGHRS, CDR2 YFSETQ, per germline. The CDR3 sequence is 14 residues long. Written as DNA, the CDR3 is TGCGCCAGCAGCTTGTTTGAGGCTGGGGAGACCCAGTACTTC. The encoded protein is CASSLFEAGETQYF.

The V gene is TRBV4-1, the J gene TRBJ2-1; 7 bases line up with TRBD1. The V gene's germline CDR1 is MGHRA and CDR2 YSYEKL. There are 15 residues in the CDR3. V shed 0 bases and J 6 bases; nucleotides not matched to a gene: 5. The CDR3 is CASSQEWTGTNEQFF. In nucleotides, the CDR3 is TGCGCCAGCAGCCAAGAATGGACAGGAACCAATGAGCAGTTCTTC.

This clone was found once. The chain has TRBV6-5 and TRBJ1-2, with 7 positions matching TRBD1. The V gene's germline CDR1 is MNHEY and CDR2 SVGAGI. V lost 7 bases and J lost 3; bases outside the gene matches: 8. The CDR3 has 14 residues. Here the CDR3 reads CASTRTGTDYGYTF. CDR3 nucleotides: TGTGCCAGCACCCGAACCGGGACAGACTATGGCTACACCTTC.

This clone has only one observation. This chain connects TRBV5-1 to TRBJ2-7; 7 positions match TRBD2. The CDR3 runs to 15 residues. Germline CDR1 reads SGHRS; CDR2 reads YFSETQ. The V gene end was trimmed by 7 bases and the J gene end by 2 bases; junction bases not matched to a gene: 12. The CDR3: CASHTIRGGTYEQYF. CDR3 DNA: TGCGCCAGCCATACAATACGCGGGGGTACCTACGAGCAGTACTTC.

The chain recombines TRBV7-9 with TRBJ1-5; D is perhaps TRBD1 (5 bases). The CDR3 runs to 15 residues. The germline V gene has CDR1 SEHNR and CDR2 FQNEAQ (reference sequence). The V gene lost 1 base and the J gene lost 6 bases, with 13 bases spanning the gap. The CDR3 reads CASSLDPGGGQPQHF. CDR3 in DNA: TGTGCCAGCAGCTTAGACCCAGGCGGGGGTCAGCCCCAGCATTTT.

The genes are TRBV5-1 and TRBJ2-5, with 10 bases that match TRBD2. Per germline, CDR1 SGHRS and CDR2 YFSETQ. This CDR3 has 14 amino acids. After removal of 4 bases from V and 5 bases from J, the junction contained 5 bases not matched to a gene. CDR3 loop: CASSDPSGGETQYF. The CDR3 nucleotides are TGCGCCAGCAGCGATCCTAGCGGGGGTGAGACCCAGTACTTC. The variable domain in full, with the rest retrieved from reference TRBV5-1 and TRBJ2-5, is KAGVTQTPRYLIKTRGQQVTLSCSPISGHRSVSWYQQTPGQGLQFLFEYFSETQRNKGNFPGRFSGRQFSNSRSEMNVSTLELGDSALYLCASSDPSGGETQYFGPGTRLLVL.

This chain links TRBV6-4 with TRBJ1-1; 8 bases align to TRBD1. There are 12 residues in the CDR3. V shed 6 bases and J 10 bases; nucleotides not matched to a gene: 7. Germline V gene data show CDR1 as MRHNA and CDR2 as SNTAGT. This CDR3 reads CASSDPQGAAFF. DNA for the CDR3: TGTGCCAGCAGCGACCCTCAGGGGGCAGCTTTCTTT.

The chain uses TRBV2 and TRBJ2-7; 11 bases align to TRBD1. The CDR3 extends over 14 amino acids. The ends lost 6 bases at V and 6 bases at J; junction bases unmatched: 7. Per germline, CDR1 SNHLY and CDR2 FYNNEI. Here the CDR3 reads CASRWGTGGLEQYF. The CDR3 nucleotides are TGTGCCAGCAGGTGGGGGACAGGGGGTCTCGAGCAGTACTTC.

This sequence joins TRBV30 and TRBJ1-2; no clear D. The CDR3 spans 15 residues. V lost 2 bases and J lost 4, with 17 bases in between. Germline assignment: CDR1 GTSNPN and CDR2 SVGIG (reference sequence). Here the CDR3 DNA reads TGTGCCTGGAGTCCTACGGGTGGTAGAACCTATGGCTACACCTTC. It encodes CAWSPTGGRTYGYTF.